Below are 29 T cell receptor beta chains sequenced from a single sample in a study of read filtering for tumor transcriptome and immune sequencing. From roughly 390 ng of RNA, a library with molecular barcoded alpha/delta and beta/gamma adaptors was made. TCRdb analysed the reads with MiXCR anew, one entry per CDR3 protein. This sample yields some 19,000 distinct CDR3 sequences, of which around 20% are seen a single time; nearly 25% belongs to the top ten. The sequencing sample was made of a population of CD138-negative cells sorted from bone marrow. Source of these receptors: a donor at least 40 years old with multiple myeloma.

There are many counts of this clonotype. The chain has TRBV28 and TRBJ2-1, with D perhaps TRBD2 (5 bases). V lost 3 bases and J 6 bases, leaving 9 bases between the germline ends. CDR3 length: 13 amino acids. The V gene's germline CDR1 is MDHEN and CDR2 SYDVKM. CDR3 amino acids: CASSFFRGNEQFF. In DNA, the CDR3 is TGTGCCAGCAGTTTTTTTCGGGGCAATGAGCAGTTCTTC.

Remarks on this clonotype: Relative to the germline gene, one junction end is altered; a read error may explain this. CDR3 amino acids: CASNVGALDTEAFF. The CDR3 nucleotides are TGTGCCAGCAACGTAGGGGCGCTGGACACTGAAGCTTTCTTT. The chain is built from TRBV9 and TRBJ1-1, with a possible D match to TRBD1 (5 bases). CDR1 is SGDLS and CDR2 is YYNGEE in the germline V gene. The CDR3 consists of 14 residues. Combining the CDR3 with reference TRBV9 and TRBJ1-1 gives the whole variable domain DSGVTQTPKHLITATGQRVTLRCSPRSGDLSVYWYQQSLDQGLQFLIQYYNGEERAKGNILERFSAQQFPDLHSELNLSSLELGDSALYFCASNVGALDTEAFFGQGTRLTVV.

This clonotype was found many times. This chain joins TRBV4-1 and TRBJ1-1; D is perhaps TRBD1 (6 bases). The CDR3 covers 14 residues. With 1 base removed from V and 5 bases from J, the gap between germline ends came to 11 bases. Per germline, CDR1 MGHRA and CDR2 YSYEKL. Here the CDR3 DNA reads TGCGCCAGCAGCCAAGCACAGGGAAGAACTGAAGCTTTCTTT. Residues: CASSQAQGRTEAFF.

This clonotype was recorded many times. Being one base from a much bigger clone, this may be a read error. This chain connects TRBV25-1 to TRBJ1-4, with a possible D match to TRBD1 (6 bases). Germline CDR1 and CDR2: MGHDK and SYGVNS. V was trimmed by 6 bases and J by 5 bases, leaving 13 bases between them. This CDR3 comprises 14 residues. The CDR3 spells CASRFGGRNEKLFF. The CDR3 DNA reads as TGTGCCAGCAGGTTTGGGGGCCGGAATGAAAAACTGTTTTTT.

The table lists this clonotype with a few counts. The rearrangement uses TRBV29-1 and TRBJ1-1; 7 bases match TRBD1. The CDR3 has 13 amino acids. Germline V gene data show CDR1 as SQVTM and CDR2 as ANQGSEA. V shed 6 bases and J 0 bases; nucleotides not matched to a gene: 4. The CDR3: CSVKGQLNTEAFF. The CDR3 bases are TGCAGCGTAAAGGGACAGCTGAACACTGAAGCTTTCTTT.

There are many counts of this clonotype. The J gene is TRBJ1-2, the V gene TRBV29-1, with D uncertain. The CDR3 extends over 13 amino acids. The V end lost 4 bases, the J end lost 0 bases, and 9 bases lay between the germline ends. Per germline, CDR1 SQVTM and CDR2 ANQGSEA. The chain's CDR3 is CSVVTESNYGYTF. In DNA, the CDR3 is TGCAGCGTTGTCACAGAATCTAACTATGGCTACACCTTC.

This clonotype was seen once. The junction shows a germline mismatch at one end, possibly a read error. The V and J genes are TRBV29-1 and TRBJ2-7; 8 bases are shared with TRBD2. CDR1 SQVTM and CDR2 ANQGSEA come from the germline V gene. This CDR3 spans 15 amino acids. The DNA for the CDR3 is TGCAGCGTTGATGCCATTGGGGCGGGAGGCTACGAGCAGTATTTC. It codes for CSVDAIGAGGYEQYF.

V and J are TRBV7-2 and TRBJ2-7, with D unresolved. This CDR3 spans 14 amino acids. Germline V gives CDR1 SGHTA, CDR2 FQGNSA. Trimming stripped 5 bases from V and 0 bases from J, with 11 bases between. The CDR3 sequence: CASSPTRSSYEQYF. The CDR3 coding sequence is TGTGCCAGCAGCCCGACTCGTAGCTCCTACGAGCAGTACTTC.

This clonotype was picked up many times. The gene calls are TRBV29-1 and TRBJ2-5, with a tentative D call TRBD1 (7 bases). Trimming removed 4 bases at V and 2 bases at J, with 14 bases between. The V gene's germline CDR1 is SQVTM and CDR2 ANQGSEA. The CDR3 extends over 14 amino acids. The CDR3 reads CSVGGAGQQETQYF. The CDR3 DNA is TGCAGCGTTGGAGGGGCGGGACAGCAAGAGACCCAGTACTTC. The full variable domain, rest sourced from reference TRBV29-1 and TRBJ2-5, is SAVISQKPSRDICQRGTSLTIQCQVDSQVTMMFWYRQQPGQSLTLIATANQGSEATYESGFVIDKFPISRPNLTFSTLTVSNMSPEDSSIYLCSVGGAGQQETQYFGPGTRLLVL.

The chain couples TRBV30 to TRBJ2-1, with a tentative D call TRBD2 (5 bases). Germline-derived CDR1 and CDR2 are GTSNPN and SVGIG (reference sequence). The CDR3 runs 14 residues. The V gene lost 2 bases and the J gene lost 5 bases, with 13 bases spanning the gap. Written as DNA, the CDR3 is TGTGCCTGGAGTAGGCGGGTTTCTGACAATGAGCAGTTCTTC. This sequence encodes CAWSRRVSDNEQFF. Full variable domain (rest looked up from reference TRBV30 and TRBJ2-1): SQTIHQWPATLVQPVGSPLSLECTVEGTSNPNLYWYRQAAGRGLQLLFYSVGIGQISSEVPQNLSASRPQDRQFILSSKKLLLSDSGFYLCAWSRRVSDNEQFFGPGTRLTVL.

This clonotype was observed at least ten times. V is TRBV7-2 and J is TRBJ1-4, with 7 positions matching TRBD1. The germline V gene has CDR1 SGHTA and CDR2 FQGNSA. The CDR3 is 16 amino acids. With 1 base clipped from V and 5 bases from J, the junction kept 7 bases outside the gene matches. This chain's CDR3 is CASSLGGRGSNEKLFF. In DNA, the CDR3 is TGTGCCAGCAGCTTAGGGGGCAGGGGGTCCAATGAAAAACTGTTTTTT.

Only a few counts were recorded for this clonotype. The chain links TRBV10-3 to TRBJ2-3; no reliable D call. Germline V gene data show CDR1 as ENHRY and CDR2 as SYGVKD. The V end lost 0 bases, the J end lost 1 base, and 5 bases lay between the germline ends. The CDR3 totals 14 residues. The CDR3 here is CAISESRGTDTQYF. DNA for the CDR3: TGTGCCATCAGTGAGTCAAGGGGCACAGATACGCAGTATTTT.

This clonotype was observed many times. The rearrangement joins TRBV28 to TRBJ2-1; possibly TRBD2 for D (6 bases). The V and J ends lost 5 bases and 3 bases respectively, with 14 bases between them. This CDR3 has 15 amino acids. CDR1 and CDR2 from the germline V gene are MDHEN and SYDVKM. The CDR3 sequence is CASSLLGGNYNEQFF. CDR3 nucleotides: TGTGCCAGCAGTCTATTAGGCGGGAACTACAATGAGCAGTTCTTC.

The V gene is TRBV29-1, the J gene TRBJ2-1; a possible D gene is TRBD2 (5 bases). Per germline, CDR1 SQVTM and CDR2 ANQGSEA. The CDR3 length is 15 residues. Trimming removed 3 bases from V and 8 bases from J, with 20 bases in between. The CDR3 DNA reads as TGCAGCGTTGAGCGAAGCTTGGCAGGAGGCGATGAGCAGTTCTTC. Translated: CSVERSLAGGDEQFF.

Turning to this clonotype: One junction end disagrees with the germline gene, perhaps due to a read error. This chain links TRBV6-6 with TRBJ1-1; 8 bases line up with TRBD1. Per the germline V gene, CDR1 is MNHNY and CDR2 is SVGAGI (reference sequence). The CDR3 spans 15 residues. The CDR3 nucleotides read TGTGGCAGCAGGCCCCACGGGACAGGAGGCACTGAAGCTTTCTTT. Its protein product is CGSRPHGTGGTEAFF.

This clonotype has ten or more counts. The gene calls are TRBV28 and TRBJ2-1; D might be TRBD1 (8 bases). CDR3 length: 15 amino acids. The V and J ends lost 8 bases and 5 bases respectively, with 19 bases between them. Germline loops: CDR1 MDHEN, CDR2 SYDVKM. The CDR3 spells CASRHRGGPNNEQFF. The CDR3 coding sequence is TGTGCCAGCCGCCACAGGGGGGGTCCCAACAATGAGCAGTTCTTC.

As regards this clonotype: Possible read error: a much larger clone is one base away. This rearrangement joins TRBV6-5 to TRBJ2-3; D remains ambiguous. Germline CDR1 reads MNHEY; CDR2 reads SVGAGI. The V gene lost 6 bases and the J gene lost 2 bases, with 3 bases spanning the gap. CDR3 length equals 11 residues. The CDR3 DNA follows: TGTGCCAGCAGGACCACAGATACGCAGTATTTT. Protein product: CASRTTDTQYF.

This clonotype has at least ten counts. This chain uses TRBV7-9 with TRBJ2-1, with a weak D call TRBD1 (6 bases). Trimming took 7 bases from V and 0 from J, leaving 10 bases between them. Germline lookup yields CDR1 SEHNR and CDR2 FQNEAQ (reference sequence). This CDR3 region has 14 residues. CDR3 residues: CASMTGNSYNEQFF. CDR3 coding DNA: TGTGCCAGCATGACAGGAAACTCCTACAATGAGCAGTTCTTC.

This clonotype was detected a few times. J is TRBJ1-2 and V is TRBV5-1; D is unresolved. This CDR3 spans 13 amino acids. The V gene lost 4 bases and the J gene lost 4 bases, with 11 bases spanning the gap. Germline V lookup: CDR1 SGHRS, CDR2 YFSETQ. The DNA of the CDR3 is TGCGCCAGCAGCGCCGAAGGCAGCTATGGCTACACCTTC. Protein: CASSAEGSYGYTF. The full variable domain, in which reference TRBV5-1 and TRBJ1-2 provide the parts outside the CDR3, is KAGVTQTPRYLIKTRGQQVTLSCSPISGHRSVSWYQQTPGQGLQFLFEYFSETQRNKGNFPGRFSGRQFSNSRSEMNVSTLELGDSALYLCASSAEGSYGYTFGSGTRLTVV.

With respect to this clonotype: Possible read error: a much larger clone is one base away. The chain links TRBV19 to TRBJ1-5, with D uncertain. The CDR3 length is 17 residues. Germline CDR1 LNHDA, CDR2 SQIVND (reference sequence). V was pared by 7 bases and J by 6 bases, with 25 bases between. The CDR3 sequence is CASKPVIGRGRIQPQHF. As DNA, the CDR3 is TGTGCCAGTAAGCCCGTAATAGGGCGAGGGCGCATTCAGCCCCAGCATTTT. The whole variable domain, filled in from reference TRBV19 and TRBJ1-5, reads DGGITQSPKYLFRKEGQNVTLSCEQNLNHDAMYWYRQDPGQGLRLIYYSQIVNDFQKGDIAEGYSVSREKKESFPLTVTSAQKNPTAFYLCASKPVIGRGRIQPQHFGDGTRLSIL.

Notes on this clonotype: Given the absence of the conserved phenylalanine or tryptophan at the CDR3 end, a read error is likely. The chain carries TRBV5-4 and TRBJ2-1; D unresolved. The CDR3 runs 14 residues. Germline CDR1 SGHNT, CDR2 YYREEE (reference sequence). V lost 3 bases, J lost 8 bases, and 15 bases lay in between. CDR3 sequence reads: CASSSHDGRDEQFS. The CDR3 nucleotides are TGTGCCAGCAGCTCCCACGATGGACGGGATGAGCAGTTCTCC.

This clonotype was picked up many times. Written as DNA, the CDR3 is TGTGCCAGCAGTTTGGGCGGGACCAACACAGATACGCAGTATTTT. Translated: CASSLGGTNTDTQYF. V usage is TRBV12-3 or TRBV12-4 and J usage is TRBJ2-3, with a tentative D call TRBD2 (6 bases). This CDR3 is built from 15 residues. Trimming shortened V by 3 bases and J by 2 bases, and 12 bases separated the two germline ends.

The chain combines TRBV7-2 with TRBJ1-5, with a possible D match to TRBD1 (5 bases). Germline CDR1 SGHTA, CDR2 FQGNSA. The CDR3 runs 18 residues. Between the trimmed V and J ends, which lost 0 bases and 2 bases, there was a span of 17 bases. The CDR3 here is CASSLATGSSWGNQPQHF. The CDR3 DNA reads as TGTGCCAGCAGCTTAGCCACAGGTTCCTCTTGGGGCAATCAGCCCCAGCATTTT.

This clonotype was observed a single time. The gene calls are TRBV19 and TRBJ1-5; D call uncertain. The CDR3 is 9 amino acids. Looked up from germline, CDR1 is LNHDA and CDR2 is SQIVND (reference sequence). The DNA of the CDR3 is TGTCACGTGAGTCAGCCCCAGCATTTT. Its translation is CHVSQPQHF.

This clonotype appeared many times. CDR3 in amino acids: CASSSDRHQETQYF. The CDR3 coding sequence is TGTGCCAGCAGCTCAGACAGGCACCAAGAGACCCAGTACTTC. The chain recombines TRBV7-9 with TRBJ2-5; TRBD1 might be the D (6 bases). Trimming removed 4 bases from V and 0 bases from J, with 9 bases in between. Germline values: CDR1 SEHNR, CDR2 FQNEAQ (reference sequence). There are 14 residues in the CDR3.

The table lists this clonotype with many counts. V and J are TRBV29-1 and TRBJ2-7; D gene unclear. CDR3 length: 13 residues. V shed 4 bases and J shed 2 bases, with 12 bases lying between them. In germline, CDR1 is SQVTM, CDR2 ANQGSEA. The CDR3: CSVAAGPTYEQYF. DNA of the CDR3: TGCAGCGTTGCAGCCGGCCCAACCTACGAGCAGTACTTC.

This clonotype has ten or more counts. The V gene is TRBV7-6, the J gene TRBJ1-1; the D gene is possibly TRBD1 (5 bases). Trimming stripped 4 bases from V and 1 base from J, with 10 bases between. CDR1 SGHVS and CDR2 FNYEAQ come from the germline V gene. This CDR3 region has 14 residues. The CDR3 region is CASSSGPGNTEAFF. The CDR3 bases are TGTGCCAGCAGCTCGGGGCCAGGGAACACTGAAGCTTTCTTT.

This clonotype was seen at least ten times. V is TRBV6-5 and J is TRBJ1-1; 7 bases agree with TRBD1. V was clipped by 2 bases and J by 1 base; unmatched bases: 7. Germline CDR1 is MNHEY and CDR2 is SVGAGI. The CDR3 contains 16 residues. CDR3 region: CASSYASGQENTEAFF. The DNA of the CDR3 is TGTGCCAGCAGTTACGCTTCAGGACAGGAGAACACTGAAGCTTTCTTT.

This clonotype has a count of ten or more. The chain is built from TRBV20-1 and TRBJ2-4, with TRBD2 identical over 12 bases. The CDR3 loop spans 15 amino acids. The junction had 4 bases not matched to a gene; V was cut back by 3 bases and J by 4 bases. Germline V lookup: CDR1 DFQATT, CDR2 SNEGSKA (reference sequence). CDR3 residues: CSARWTSGIKNIQYF. The CDR3 coding sequence is TGCAGTGCTAGGTGGACTAGCGGGATAAAAAACATTCAGTACTTC.